This TCR beta chain was identified in a study of CD8 T cells in ankylosing spondylitis. Study observations and caveats: Within peripheral blood, clones linked to disease were CD8+ and relatively rare. Matched synovial fluid from ankylosing spondylitis patients was reported to be enriched for disease-linked clones.

Quantitative 5'-RACE with molecular barcodes produced the TCR beta libraries. TCRdb fed the 5' RACE reads into MiXCR, producing one record per CDR3 protein. The top ten hold under 7% of the sample, which has a few hundred thousand distinct CDR3 sequences, about 10% seen once. The CDR3 spans 15 residues. The germline V gene encodes CDR1 DFQATT and CDR2 SNEGSKA (reference sequence). V was clipped by 3 bases and J by 3 bases, with 15 bases between them. This clonotype was counted many times. No antigen is known for it. The chain recombines TRBV20-1 with TRBJ2-1, with a possible D match to TRBD1 (7 bases). Material for sequencing was blood, either unsorted or a sorted T cell fraction (not recorded which). The TCR comes from a male donor with ankylosing spondylitis or in good health (not recorded which). The CDR3 spells CSARPPGGFYNEQFF. The CDR3 bases are TGCAGTGCTAGGCCCCCAGGGGGGTTCTACAATGAGCAGTTCTTC.